This T cell receptor beta chain appears in the sequencing data of a study of cytomegalovirus exposure and HLA in healthy donors. PCR amplification relied on 60 Vbeta primers (plus 13 Jbeta primers). Libraries were prepared by immunoSEQ multiplex PCR; TCRdb keeps only in-frame clonotypes and omits some of them. Of 150,000 to 200,000 clones listed, over 80% are singletons. V gave up 2 bases and J gave up 2 bases, with 6 bases separating them. This CDR3 is 14 amino acids long. Germline values: CDR1 WNHNN, CDR2 SYGVQD (reference sequence). Sequencing was done on a sample of PBMCs. The J gene is TRBJ2-2, the V gene TRBV10-1; no clear D. The receptor's source is a young woman in good health and CMV-seronegative. CDR3 nucleotide sequence: TGCGCCAGCAGTGAGGTCTTAAACACCGGGGAGCTGTTTTTT. Amino acids: CASSEVLNTGELFF.